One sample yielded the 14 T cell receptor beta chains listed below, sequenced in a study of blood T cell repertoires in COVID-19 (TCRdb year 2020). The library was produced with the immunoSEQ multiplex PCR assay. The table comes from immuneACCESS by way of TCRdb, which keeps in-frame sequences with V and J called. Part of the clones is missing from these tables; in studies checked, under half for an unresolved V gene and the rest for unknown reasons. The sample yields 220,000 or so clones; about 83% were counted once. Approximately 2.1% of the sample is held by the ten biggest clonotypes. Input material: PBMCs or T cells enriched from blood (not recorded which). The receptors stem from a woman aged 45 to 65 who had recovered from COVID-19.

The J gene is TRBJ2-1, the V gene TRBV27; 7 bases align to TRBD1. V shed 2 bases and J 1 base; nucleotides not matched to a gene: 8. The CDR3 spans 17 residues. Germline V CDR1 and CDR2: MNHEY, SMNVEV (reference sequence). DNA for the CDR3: TGTGCCAGCAGTTTAAACCGACCGACAGGGTCCTACAATGAGCAGTTCTTC. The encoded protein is CASSLNRPTGSYNEQFF.

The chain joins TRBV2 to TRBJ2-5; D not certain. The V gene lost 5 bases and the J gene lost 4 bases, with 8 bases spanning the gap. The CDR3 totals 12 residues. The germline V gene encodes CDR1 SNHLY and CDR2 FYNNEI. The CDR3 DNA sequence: TGTGCCAGCAGTCGTCTAGTAGAGACCCAGTACTTC. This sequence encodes CASSRLVETQYF.

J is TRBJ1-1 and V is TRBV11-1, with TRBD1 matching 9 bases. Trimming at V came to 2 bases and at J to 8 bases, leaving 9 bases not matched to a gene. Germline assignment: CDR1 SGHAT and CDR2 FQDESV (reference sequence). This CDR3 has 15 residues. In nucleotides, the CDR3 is TGTGCCAGCAGCTTAACAGGGGGCGAACCATCAGAAGCTTTCTTT. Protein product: CASSLTGGEPSEAFF.

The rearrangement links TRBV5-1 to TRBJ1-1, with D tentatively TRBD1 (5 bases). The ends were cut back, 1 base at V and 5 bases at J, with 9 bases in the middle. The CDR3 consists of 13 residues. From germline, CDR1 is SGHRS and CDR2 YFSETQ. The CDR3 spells CASSLFTGTEAFF. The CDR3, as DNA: TGCGCCAGCAGCTTGTTCACAGGTACTGAAGCTTTCTTT. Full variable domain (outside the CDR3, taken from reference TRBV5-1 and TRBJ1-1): KAGVTQTPRYLIKTRGQQVTLSCSPISGHRSVSWYQQTPGQGLQFLFEYFSETQRNKGNFPGRFSGRQFSNSRSEMNVSTLELGDSALYLCASSLFTGTEAFFGQGTRLTVV.

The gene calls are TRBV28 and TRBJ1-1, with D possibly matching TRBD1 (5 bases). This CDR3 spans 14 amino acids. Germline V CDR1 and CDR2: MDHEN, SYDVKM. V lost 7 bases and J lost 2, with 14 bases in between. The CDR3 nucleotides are TGTGCCAGCAAACTTTCGGGGGGTAACACTGAAGCTTTCTTT. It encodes CASKLSGGNTEAFF.

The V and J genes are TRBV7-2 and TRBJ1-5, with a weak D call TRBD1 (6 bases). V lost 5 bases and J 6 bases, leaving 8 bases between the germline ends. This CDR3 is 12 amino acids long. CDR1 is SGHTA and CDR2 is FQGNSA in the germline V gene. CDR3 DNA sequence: TGTGCCAGCAGCCAGGGGCTTCAGCCCCAGCATTTT. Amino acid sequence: CASSQGLQPQHF.

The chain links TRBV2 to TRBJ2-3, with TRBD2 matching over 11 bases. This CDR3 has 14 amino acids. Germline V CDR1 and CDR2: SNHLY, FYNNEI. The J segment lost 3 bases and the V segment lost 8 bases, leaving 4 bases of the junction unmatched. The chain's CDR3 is CASLAGGLTDTQYF. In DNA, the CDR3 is TGTGCCAGCCTAGCGGGAGGTTTGACAGATACGCAGTATTTT.

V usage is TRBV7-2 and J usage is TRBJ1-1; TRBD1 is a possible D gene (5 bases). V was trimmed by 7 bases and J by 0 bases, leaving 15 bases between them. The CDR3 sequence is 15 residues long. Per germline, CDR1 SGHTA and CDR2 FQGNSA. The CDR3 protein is CASNPGGTVNTEAFF. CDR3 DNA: TGTGCCAGCAACCCGGGGGGGACGGTGAACACTGAAGCTTTCTTT.

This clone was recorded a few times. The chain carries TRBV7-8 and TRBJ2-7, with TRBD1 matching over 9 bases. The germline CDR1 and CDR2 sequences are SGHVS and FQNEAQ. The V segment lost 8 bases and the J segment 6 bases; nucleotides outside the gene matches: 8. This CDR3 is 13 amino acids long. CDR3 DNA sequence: TGTGCCAGCGGCCGGGACAGGGTTGGCGAGCAGTACTTC. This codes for CASGRDRVGEQYF.

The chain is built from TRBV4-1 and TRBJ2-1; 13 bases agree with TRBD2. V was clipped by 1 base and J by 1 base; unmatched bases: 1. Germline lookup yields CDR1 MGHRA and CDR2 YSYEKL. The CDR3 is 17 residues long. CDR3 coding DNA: TGCGCCAGCAGCCAAGGACTAGCGGGGGGTTCCTACAATGAGCAGTTCTTC. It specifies CASSQGLAGGSYNEQFF.

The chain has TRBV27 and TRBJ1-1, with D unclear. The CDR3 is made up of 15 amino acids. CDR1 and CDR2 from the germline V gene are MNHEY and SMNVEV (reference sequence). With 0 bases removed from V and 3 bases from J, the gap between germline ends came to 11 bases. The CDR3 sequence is CASSLSGQVYTEAFF. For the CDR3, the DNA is TGTGCCAGCAGTTTATCGGGCCAGGTGTACACTGAAGCTTTCTTT.

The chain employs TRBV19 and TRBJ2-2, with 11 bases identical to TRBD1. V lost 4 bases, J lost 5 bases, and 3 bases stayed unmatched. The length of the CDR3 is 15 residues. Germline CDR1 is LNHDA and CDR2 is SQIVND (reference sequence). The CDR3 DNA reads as TGTGCCAGTAGTAGGGGACAGGGGGTAACCGGGGAGCTGTTTTTT. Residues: CASSRGQGVTGELFF.

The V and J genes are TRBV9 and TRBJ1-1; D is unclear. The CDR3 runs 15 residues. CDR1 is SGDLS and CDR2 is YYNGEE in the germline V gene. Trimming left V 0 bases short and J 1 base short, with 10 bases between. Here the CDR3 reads CASSVGRRGNTEAFF. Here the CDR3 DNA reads TGTGCCAGCAGCGTAGGGCGGAGAGGGAACACTGAAGCTTTCTTT.

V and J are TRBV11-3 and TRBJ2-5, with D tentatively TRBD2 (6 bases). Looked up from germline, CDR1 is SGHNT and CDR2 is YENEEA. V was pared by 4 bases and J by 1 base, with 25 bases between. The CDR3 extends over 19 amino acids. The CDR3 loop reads CASSSWLNGEATVQETQYF. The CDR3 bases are TGTGCCAGCAGCTCCTGGCTCAACGGGGAGGCTACGGTCCAAGAGACCCAGTACTTC.